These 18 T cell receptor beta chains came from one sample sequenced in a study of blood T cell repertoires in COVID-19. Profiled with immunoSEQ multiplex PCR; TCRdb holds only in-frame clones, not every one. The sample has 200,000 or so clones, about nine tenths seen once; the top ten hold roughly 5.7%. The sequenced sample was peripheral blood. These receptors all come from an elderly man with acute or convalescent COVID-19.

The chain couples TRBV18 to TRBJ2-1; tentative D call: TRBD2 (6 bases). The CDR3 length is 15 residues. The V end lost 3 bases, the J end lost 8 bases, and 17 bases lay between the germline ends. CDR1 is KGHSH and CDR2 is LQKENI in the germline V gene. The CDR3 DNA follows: TGTGCCAGCTCACCTTCGGGAGTTGTCGGCTATGAGCAGTTCTTC. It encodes CASSPSGVVGYEQFF.

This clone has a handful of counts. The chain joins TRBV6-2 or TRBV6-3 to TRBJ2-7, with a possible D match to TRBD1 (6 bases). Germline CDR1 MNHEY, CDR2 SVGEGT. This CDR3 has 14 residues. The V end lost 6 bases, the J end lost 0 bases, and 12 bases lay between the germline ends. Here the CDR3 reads CASSGQLSSYEQYV. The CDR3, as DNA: TGTGCCAGCAGCGGACAGTTAAGCTCCTACGAGCAGTACGTC.

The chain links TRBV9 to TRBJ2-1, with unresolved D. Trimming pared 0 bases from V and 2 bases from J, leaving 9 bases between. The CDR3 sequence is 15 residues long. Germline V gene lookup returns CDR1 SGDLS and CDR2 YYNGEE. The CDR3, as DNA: TGTGCCAGCAGCGTAGGGCAGGCCACCTACAATGAGCAGTTCTTC. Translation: CASSVGQATYNEQFF. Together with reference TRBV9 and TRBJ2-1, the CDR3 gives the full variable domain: DSGVTQTPKHLITATGQRVTLRCSPRSGDLSVYWYQQSLDQGLQFLIQYYNGEERAKGNILERFSAQQFPDLHSELNLSSLELGDSALYFCASSVGQATYNEQFFGPGTRLTVL.

CDR3 residues: CASSTGQGKFGKNIQYF. Written as DNA, the CDR3 is TGTGCCAGTAGTACCGGACAGGGGAAATTTGGCAAAAACATTCAGTACTTC. V usage is TRBV19 and J usage is TRBJ2-4; 9 bases map to TRBD1. The CDR3 contains 17 residues. Germline CDR1 LNHDA, CDR2 SQIVND (reference sequence). J gave up 3 bases and V 4 bases, and 10 bases lay outside the gene matches.

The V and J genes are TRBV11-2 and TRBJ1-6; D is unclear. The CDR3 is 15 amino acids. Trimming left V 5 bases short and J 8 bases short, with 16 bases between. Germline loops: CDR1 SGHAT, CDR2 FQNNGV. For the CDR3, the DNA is TGTGCCAGCAGCCCTCTGGCGGTGAGGCATTCACCCCTCCACTTT. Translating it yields CASSPLAVRHSPLHF. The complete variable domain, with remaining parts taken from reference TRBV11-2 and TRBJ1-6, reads EAGVAQSPRYKIIEKRQSVAFWCNPISGHATLYWYQQILGQGPKLLIQFQNNGVVDDSQLPKDRFSAERLKGVDSTLKIQPAKLEDSAVYLCASSPLAVRHSPLHFGNGTRLTVT.

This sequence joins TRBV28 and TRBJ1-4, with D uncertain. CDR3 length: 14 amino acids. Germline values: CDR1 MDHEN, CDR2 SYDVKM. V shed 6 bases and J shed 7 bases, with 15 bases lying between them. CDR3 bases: TGTGCCAGCAGCGGGGTTAGGAGTGGTGAAAAACTGTTTTTT. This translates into CASSGVRSGEKLFF.

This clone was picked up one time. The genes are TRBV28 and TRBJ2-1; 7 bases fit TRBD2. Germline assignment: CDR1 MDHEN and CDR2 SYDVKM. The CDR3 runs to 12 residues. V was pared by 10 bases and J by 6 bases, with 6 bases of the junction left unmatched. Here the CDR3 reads CATLGLPNEQFF. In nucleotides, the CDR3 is TGTGCCACCCTGGGACTACCCAATGAGCAGTTCTTC.

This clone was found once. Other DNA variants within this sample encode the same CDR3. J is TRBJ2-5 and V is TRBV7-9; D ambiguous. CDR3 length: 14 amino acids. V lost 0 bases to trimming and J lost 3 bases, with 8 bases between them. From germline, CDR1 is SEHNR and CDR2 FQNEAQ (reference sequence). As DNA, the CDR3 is TGTGCCAGCAGCTTAGCCGTCCTAGAAGAGACCCAGTACTTC. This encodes CASSLAVLEETQYF. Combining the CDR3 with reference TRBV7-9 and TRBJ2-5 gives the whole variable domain DTGVSQNPRHKITKRGQNVTFRCDPISEHNRLYWYRQTLGQGPEFLTYFQNEAQLEKSRLLSDRFSAERPKGSFSTLEIQRTEQGDSAMYLCASSLAVLEETQYFGPGTRLLVL.

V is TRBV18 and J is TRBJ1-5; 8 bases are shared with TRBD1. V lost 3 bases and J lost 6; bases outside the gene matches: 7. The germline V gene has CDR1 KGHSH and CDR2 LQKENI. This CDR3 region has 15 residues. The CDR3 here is CASSPQGATTQPQHF. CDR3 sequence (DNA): TGTGCCAGCTCACCCCAGGGGGCCACGACTCAGCCCCAGCATTTT. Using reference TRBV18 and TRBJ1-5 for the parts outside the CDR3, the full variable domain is NAGVMQNPRHLVRRRGQEARLRCSPMKGHSHVYWYRQLPEEGLKFMVYLQKENIIDESGMPKERFSAEFPKEGPSILRIQQVVRGDSAAYFCASSPQGATTQPQHFGDGTRLSIL.

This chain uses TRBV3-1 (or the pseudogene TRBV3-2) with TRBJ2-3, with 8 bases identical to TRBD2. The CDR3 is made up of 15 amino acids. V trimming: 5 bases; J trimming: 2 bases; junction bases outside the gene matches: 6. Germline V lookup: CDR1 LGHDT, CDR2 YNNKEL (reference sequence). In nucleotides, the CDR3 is TGTGCCAGCAGCTCCACTAGCGGCCACACAGATACGCAGTATTTT. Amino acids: CASSSTSGHTDTQYF.

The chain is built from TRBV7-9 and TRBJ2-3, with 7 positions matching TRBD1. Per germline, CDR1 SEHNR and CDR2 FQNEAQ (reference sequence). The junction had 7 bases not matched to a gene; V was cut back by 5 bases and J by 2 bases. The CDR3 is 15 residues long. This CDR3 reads CASSLGQAYTDTQYF. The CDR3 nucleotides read TGTGCCAGCAGCCTCGGACAGGCTTACACAGATACGCAGTATTTT.

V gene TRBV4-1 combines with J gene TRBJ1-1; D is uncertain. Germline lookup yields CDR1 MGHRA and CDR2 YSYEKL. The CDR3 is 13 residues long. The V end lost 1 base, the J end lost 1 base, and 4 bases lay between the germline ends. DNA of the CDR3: TGCGCCAGCAGCCAAGGAGCGAACACTGAAGCTTTCTTT. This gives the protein CASSQGANTEAFF.

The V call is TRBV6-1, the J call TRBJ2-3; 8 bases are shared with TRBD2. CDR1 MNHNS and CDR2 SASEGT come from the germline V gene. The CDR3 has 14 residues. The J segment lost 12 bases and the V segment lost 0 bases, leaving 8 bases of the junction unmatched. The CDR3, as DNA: TGTGCCAGCAGTGAAGCTAGCGGGACTTCAATACAGTATTTT. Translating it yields CASSEASGTSIQYF.

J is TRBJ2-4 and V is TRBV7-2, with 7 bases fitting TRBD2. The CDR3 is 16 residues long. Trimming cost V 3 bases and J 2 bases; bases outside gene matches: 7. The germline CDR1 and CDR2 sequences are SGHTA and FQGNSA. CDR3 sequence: CASSFSGLGTKNIQYF. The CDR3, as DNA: TGTGCCAGCAGCTTTAGTGGACTAGGGACCAAAAACATTCAGTACTTC.

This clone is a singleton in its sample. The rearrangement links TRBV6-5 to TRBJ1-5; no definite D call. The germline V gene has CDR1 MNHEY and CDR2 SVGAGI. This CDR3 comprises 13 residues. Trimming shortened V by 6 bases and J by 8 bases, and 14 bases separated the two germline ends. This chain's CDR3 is CASRGGVWEPQHF. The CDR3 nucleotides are TGTGCCAGCAGAGGCGGGGTTTGGGAGCCCCAGCATTTT.

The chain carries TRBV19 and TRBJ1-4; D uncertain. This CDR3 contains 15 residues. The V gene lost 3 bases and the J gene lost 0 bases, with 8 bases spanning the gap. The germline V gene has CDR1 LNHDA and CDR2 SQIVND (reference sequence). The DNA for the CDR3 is TGTGCCAGTAGTATCCCCCGTGCAACTAATGAAAAACTGTTTTTT. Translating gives CASSIPRATNEKLFF. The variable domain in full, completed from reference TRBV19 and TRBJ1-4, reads DGGITQSPKYLFRKEGQNVTLSCEQNLNHDAMYWYRQDPGQGLRLIYYSQIVNDFQKGDIAEGYSVSREKKESFPLTVTSAQKNPTAFYLCASSIPRATNEKLFFGSGTQLSVL.

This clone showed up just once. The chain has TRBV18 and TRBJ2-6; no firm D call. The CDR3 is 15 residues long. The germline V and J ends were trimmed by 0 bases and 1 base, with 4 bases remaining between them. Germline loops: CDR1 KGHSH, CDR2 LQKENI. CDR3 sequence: CASSPPQSGANVLTF. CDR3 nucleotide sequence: TGTGCCAGCTCACCACCTCAGTCTGGGGCCAACGTCCTGACTTTC.

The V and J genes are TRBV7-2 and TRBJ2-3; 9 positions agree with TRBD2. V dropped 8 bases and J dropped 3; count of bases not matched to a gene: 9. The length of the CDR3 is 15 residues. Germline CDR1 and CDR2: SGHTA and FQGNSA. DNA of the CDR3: TGTGCCAGCCTAATTAGCGGGAGTCGGACAGATACGCAGTATTTT. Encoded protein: CASLISGSRTDTQYF.